This paragraph reports one T cell receptor beta chain. This specimen comes from a study of Ad26.COV2.S vaccination and SARS-CoV-2 variants. In the study overall: Donor participated within the Ad26.COV2.S arm of the COV1001 trial.

Specified treatment: around 19 received Ad26.COV2.S at low or high dose, single or two shots; roughly 5 received placebo; per-sample allocation not given. Day 63 following the first vaccine or placebo injection was when the samples were taken. An Ad26 vector carrying the Wuhan-strain SARS-CoV-2 spike served as the vaccine. Trimming removed 1 base from V and 5 bases from J; junction bases left unmatched: 5. Germline CDR1 reads LGHDT; CDR2 reads YNNKEL (reference sequence). The CDR3 is 16 amino acids. Data came from immunoSEQ multiplex PCR; TCRdb stores just in-frame clones and leaves some out. The table records roughly 700,000 clones, 89% of them present only once.

This sequence joins TRBV3-1 (or the pseudogene TRBV3-2) and TRBJ2-4, with 10 bases fitting TRBD2. Sample: peripheral blood, taken in a trial of Ad26.COV2.S vaccine versus placebo. The sequence was collected from a person between 18 and 60 years old who received the Ad26.COV2.S COVID-19 vaccine or a placebo. CDR3 DNA sequence: TGTGCCAGCAGCCAAGGAGCGGGGGGGCCGGAAAACATTCAGTACTTC. Translated, it gives CASSQGAGGPENIQYF.